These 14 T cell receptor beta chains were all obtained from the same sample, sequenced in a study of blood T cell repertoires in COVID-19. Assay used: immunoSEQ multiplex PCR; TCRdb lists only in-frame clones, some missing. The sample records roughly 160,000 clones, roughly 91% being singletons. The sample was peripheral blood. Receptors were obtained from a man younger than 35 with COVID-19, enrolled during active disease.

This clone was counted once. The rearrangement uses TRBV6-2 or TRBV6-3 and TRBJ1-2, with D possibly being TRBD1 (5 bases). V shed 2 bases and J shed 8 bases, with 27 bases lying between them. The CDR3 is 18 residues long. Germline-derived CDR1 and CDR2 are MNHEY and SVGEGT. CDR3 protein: CASSYGEGITPPLAGYTF. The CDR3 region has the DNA TGTGCCAGCAGTTACGGGGAGGGGATTACTCCCCCTCTTGCCGGCTACACCTTC.

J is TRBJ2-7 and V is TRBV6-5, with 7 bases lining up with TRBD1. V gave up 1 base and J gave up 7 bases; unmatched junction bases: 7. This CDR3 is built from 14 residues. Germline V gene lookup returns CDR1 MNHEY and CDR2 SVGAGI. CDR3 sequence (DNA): TGTGCCAGCAGTTACTTACGGGACAGTCAAGAGCAGTACTTC. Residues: CASSYLRDSQEQYF.

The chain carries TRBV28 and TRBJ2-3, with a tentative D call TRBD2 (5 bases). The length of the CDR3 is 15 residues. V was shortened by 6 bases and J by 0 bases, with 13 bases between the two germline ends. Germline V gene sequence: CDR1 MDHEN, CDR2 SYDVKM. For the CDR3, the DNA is TGTGCCAGCAGCTTCCGGGGATCGAGCACAGATACGCAGTATTTT. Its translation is CASSFRGSSTDTQYF. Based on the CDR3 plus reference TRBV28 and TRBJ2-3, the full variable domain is DVKVTQSSRYLVKRTGEKVFLECVQDMDHENMFWYRQDPGLGLRLIYFSYDVKMKEKGDIPEGYSVSREKKERFSLILESASTNQTSMYLCASSFRGSSTDTQYFGPGTRLTVL.

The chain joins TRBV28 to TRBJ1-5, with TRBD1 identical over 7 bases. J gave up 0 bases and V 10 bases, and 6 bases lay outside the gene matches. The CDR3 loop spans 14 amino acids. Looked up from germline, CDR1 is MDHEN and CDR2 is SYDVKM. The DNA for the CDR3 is TGTGCCACCCTGGGACAGAATAGCAATCAGCCCCAGCATTTT. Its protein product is CATLGQNSNQPQHF. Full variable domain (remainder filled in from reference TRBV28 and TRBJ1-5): DVKVTQSSRYLVKRTGEKVFLECVQDMDHENMFWYRQDPGLGLRLIYFSYDVKMKEKGDIPEGYSVSREKKERFSLILESASTNQTSMYLCATLGQNSNQPQHFGDGTRLSIL.

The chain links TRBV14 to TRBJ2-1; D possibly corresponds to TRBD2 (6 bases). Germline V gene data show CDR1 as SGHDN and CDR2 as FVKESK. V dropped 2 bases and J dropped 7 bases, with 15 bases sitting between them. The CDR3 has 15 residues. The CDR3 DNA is TGTGCCAGCAGCCAATACCGTGGTAGCGGAAATGAGCAGTTCTTC. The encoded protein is CASSQYRGSGNEQFF.

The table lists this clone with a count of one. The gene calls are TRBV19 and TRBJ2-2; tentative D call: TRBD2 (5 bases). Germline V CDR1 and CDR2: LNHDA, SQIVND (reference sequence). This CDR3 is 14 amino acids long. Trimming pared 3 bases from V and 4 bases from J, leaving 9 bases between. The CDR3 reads CASSIEGLTGELFF. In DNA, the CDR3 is TGTGCCAGTAGTATTGAGGGTCTCACCGGGGAGCTGTTTTTT. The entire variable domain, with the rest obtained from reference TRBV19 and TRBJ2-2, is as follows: DGGITQSPKYLFRKEGQNVTLSCEQNLNHDAMYWYRQDPGQGLRLIYYSQIVNDFQKGDIAEGYSVSREKKESFPLTVTSAQKNPTAFYLCASSIEGLTGELFFGEGSRLTVL.

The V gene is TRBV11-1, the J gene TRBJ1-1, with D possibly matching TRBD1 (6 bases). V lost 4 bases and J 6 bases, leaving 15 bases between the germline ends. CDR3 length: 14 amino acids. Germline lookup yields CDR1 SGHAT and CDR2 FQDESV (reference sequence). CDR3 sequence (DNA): TGTGCCAGCAGCTCGTATCAGGGGAGGGCTGAAGCTTTCTTT. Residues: CASSSYQGRAEAFF.

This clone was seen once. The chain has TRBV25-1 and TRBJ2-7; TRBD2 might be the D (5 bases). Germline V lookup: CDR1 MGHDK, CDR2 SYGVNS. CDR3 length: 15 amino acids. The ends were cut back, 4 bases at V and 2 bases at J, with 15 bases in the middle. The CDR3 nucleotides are TGTGCCAGCAGTGGAGGGTCCTCCTCGACCTACGAGCAGTACTTC. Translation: CASSGGSSSTYEQYF.

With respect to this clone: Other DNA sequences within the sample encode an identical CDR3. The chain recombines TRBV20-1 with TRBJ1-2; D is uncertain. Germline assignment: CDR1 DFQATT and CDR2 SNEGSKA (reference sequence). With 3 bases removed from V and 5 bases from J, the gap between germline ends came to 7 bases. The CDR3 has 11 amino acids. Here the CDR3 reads CSARGLYGYTF. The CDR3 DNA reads TGCAGTGCTAGGGGCTTATATGGCTACACCTTC.

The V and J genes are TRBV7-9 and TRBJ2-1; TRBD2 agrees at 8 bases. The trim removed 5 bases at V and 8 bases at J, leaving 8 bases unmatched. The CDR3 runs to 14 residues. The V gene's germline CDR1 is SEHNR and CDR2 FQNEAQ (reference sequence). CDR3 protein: CASSIGLAQDEQFF. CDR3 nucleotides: TGTGCCAGCAGCATCGGACTAGCTCAGGATGAGCAGTTCTTC. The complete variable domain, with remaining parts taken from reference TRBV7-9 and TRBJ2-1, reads DTGVSQNPRHKITKRGQNVTFRCDPISEHNRLYWYRQTLGQGPEFLTYFQNEAQLEKSRLLSDRFSAERPKGSFSTLEIQRTEQGDSAMYLCASSIGLAQDEQFFGPGTRLTVL.

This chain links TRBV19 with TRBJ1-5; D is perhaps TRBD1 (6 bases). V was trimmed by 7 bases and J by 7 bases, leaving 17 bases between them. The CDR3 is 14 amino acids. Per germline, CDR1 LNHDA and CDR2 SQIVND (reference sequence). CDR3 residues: CASTPLQGKQPQHF. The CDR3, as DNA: TGTGCCAGTACCCCCCTGCAGGGGAAGCAGCCCCAGCATTTT.

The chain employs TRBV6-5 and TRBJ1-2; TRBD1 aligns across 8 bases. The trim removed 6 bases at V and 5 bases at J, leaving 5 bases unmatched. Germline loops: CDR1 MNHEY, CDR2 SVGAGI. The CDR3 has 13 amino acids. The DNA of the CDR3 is TGTGCCAGCAGCCCCTACAGGGGGTATGGCTACACCTTC. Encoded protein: CASSPYRGYGYTF.

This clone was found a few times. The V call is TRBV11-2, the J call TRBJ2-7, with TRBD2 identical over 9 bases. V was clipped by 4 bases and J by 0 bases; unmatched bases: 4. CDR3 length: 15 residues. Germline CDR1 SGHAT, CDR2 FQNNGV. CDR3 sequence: CASSSLAGSSYEQYF. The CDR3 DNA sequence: TGTGCCAGCAGCTCCCTAGCGGGGAGCTCCTACGAGCAGTACTTC.

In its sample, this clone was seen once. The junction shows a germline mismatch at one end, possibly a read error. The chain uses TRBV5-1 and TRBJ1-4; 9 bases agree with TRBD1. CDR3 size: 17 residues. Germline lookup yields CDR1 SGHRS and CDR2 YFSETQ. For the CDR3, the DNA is TGCGCCAGCAGCGTGACAGGGGGGCGAGGAACTAATGAAAAACTGCTTTTT. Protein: CASSVTGGRGTNEKLLF. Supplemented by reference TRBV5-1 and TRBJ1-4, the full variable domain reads KAGVTQTPRYLIKTRGQQVTLSCSPISGHRSVSWYQQTPGQGLQFLFEYFSETQRNKGNFPGRFSGRQFSNSRSEMNVSTLELGDSALYLCASSVTGGRGTNEKLLFGSGTQLSVL.